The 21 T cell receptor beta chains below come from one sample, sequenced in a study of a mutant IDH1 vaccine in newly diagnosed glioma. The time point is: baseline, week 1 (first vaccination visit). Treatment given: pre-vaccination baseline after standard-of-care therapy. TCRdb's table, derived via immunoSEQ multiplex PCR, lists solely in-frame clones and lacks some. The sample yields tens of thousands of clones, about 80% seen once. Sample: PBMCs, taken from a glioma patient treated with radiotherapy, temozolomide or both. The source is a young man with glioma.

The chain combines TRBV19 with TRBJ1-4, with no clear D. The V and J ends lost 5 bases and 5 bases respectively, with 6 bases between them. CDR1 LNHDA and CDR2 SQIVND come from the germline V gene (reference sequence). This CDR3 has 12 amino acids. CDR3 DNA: TGTGCCAGTAGTGAGCCCAATGAAAAACTGTTTTTT. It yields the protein CASSEPNEKLFF.

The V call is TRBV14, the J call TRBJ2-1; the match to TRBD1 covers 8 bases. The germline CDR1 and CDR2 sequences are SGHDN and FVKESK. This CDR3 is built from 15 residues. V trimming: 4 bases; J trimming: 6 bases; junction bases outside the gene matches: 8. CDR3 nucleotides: TGTGCCAGCAGCCGGCAGGGGGCATGGGGCAATGAGCAGTTCTTC. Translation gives CASSRQGAWGNEQFF.

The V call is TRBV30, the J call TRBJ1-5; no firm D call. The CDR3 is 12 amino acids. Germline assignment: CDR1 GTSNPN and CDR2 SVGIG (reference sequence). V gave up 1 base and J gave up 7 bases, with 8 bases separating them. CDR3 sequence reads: CAWSDGIQPQHF. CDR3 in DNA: TGTGCCTGGAGTGACGGCATCCAGCCCCAGCATTTT.

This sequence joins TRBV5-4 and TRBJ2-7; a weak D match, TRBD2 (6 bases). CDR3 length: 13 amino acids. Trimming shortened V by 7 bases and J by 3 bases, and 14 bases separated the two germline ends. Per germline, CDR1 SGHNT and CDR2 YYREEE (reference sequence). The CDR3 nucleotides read TGTGCCAGCGGCACCGGGACTGACTACGAGCAGTACTTC. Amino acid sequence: CASGTGTDYEQYF.

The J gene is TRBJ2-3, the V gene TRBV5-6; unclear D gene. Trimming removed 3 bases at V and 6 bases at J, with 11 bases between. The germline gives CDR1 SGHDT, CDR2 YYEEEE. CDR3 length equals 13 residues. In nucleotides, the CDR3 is TGTGCCAGCAGCTCCACCGGCATGGATACGCAGTATTTT. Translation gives CASSSTGMDTQYF.

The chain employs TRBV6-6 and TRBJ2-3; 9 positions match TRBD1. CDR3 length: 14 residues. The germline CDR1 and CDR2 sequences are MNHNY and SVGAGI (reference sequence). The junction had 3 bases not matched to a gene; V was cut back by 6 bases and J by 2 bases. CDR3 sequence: CASSDRGDTDTQYF. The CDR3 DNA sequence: TGTGCCAGCAGCGACAGGGGGGACACAGATACGCAGTATTTT.

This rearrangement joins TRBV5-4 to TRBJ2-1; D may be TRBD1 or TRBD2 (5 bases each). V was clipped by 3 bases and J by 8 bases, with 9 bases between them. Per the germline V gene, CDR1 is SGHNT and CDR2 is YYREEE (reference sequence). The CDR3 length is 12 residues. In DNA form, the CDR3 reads TGTGCCAGCAGCTGGGACCGGGATGAGCAGTTCTTC. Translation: CASSWDRDEQFF.

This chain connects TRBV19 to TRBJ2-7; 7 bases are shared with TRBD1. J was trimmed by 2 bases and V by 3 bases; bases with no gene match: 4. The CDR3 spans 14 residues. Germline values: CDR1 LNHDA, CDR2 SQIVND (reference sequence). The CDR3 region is CASSMATGTYEQYF. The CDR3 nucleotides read TGTGCCAGTAGTATGGCGACAGGGACCTACGAGCAGTACTTC.

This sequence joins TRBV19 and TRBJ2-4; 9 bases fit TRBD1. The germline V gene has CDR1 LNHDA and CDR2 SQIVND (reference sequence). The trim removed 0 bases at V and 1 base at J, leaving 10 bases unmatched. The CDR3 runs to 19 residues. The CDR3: CASSIDRWGQGMAKNIQYF. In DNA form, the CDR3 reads TGTGCCAGTAGTATAGATCGGTGGGGACAGGGTATGGCCAAAAACATTCAGTACTTC.

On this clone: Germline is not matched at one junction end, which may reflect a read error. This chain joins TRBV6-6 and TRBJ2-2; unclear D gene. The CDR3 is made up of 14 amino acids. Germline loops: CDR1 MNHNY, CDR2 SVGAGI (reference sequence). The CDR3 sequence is CASSNSMVSGELFF. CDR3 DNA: TGTGCCAGCAGTAACTCCATGGTGTCCGGGGAGCTGTTTTTT.

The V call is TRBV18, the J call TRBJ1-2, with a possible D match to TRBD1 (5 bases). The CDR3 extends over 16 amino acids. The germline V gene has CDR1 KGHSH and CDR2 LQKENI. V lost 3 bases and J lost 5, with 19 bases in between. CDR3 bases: TGTGCCAGCTCACCGCAGTTTCAGGGCGGTGGGTATGGCTACACCTTC. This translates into CASSPQFQGGGYGYTF.

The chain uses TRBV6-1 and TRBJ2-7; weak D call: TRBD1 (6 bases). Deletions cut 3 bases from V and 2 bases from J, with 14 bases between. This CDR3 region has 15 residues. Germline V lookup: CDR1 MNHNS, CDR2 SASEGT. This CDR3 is CASSETGAETYEQYF. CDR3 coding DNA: TGTGCCAGCAGTGAGACAGGCGCTGAAACCTACGAGCAGTACTTC.

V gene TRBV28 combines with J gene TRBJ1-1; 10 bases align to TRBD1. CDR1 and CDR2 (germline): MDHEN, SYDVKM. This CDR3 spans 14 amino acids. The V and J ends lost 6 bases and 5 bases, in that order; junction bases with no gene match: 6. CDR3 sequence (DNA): TGTGCCAGCAGGAAACCGGGACAGGGGACTGAAGCTTTCTTT. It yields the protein CASRKPGQGTEAFF.

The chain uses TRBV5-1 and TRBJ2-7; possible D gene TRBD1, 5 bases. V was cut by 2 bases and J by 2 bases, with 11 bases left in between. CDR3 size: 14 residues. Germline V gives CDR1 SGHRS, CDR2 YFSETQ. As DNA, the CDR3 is TGCGCCAGCAGCTTTGGCCAGGGTCCCTACGAGCAGTACTTC. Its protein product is CASSFGQGPYEQYF.

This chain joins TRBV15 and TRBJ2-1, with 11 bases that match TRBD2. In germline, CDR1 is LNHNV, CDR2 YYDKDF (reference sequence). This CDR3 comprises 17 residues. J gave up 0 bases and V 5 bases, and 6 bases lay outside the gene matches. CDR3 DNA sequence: TGTGCCACCAGCGGACGGACTAGCGGGTACTCCTACAATGAGCAGTTCTTC. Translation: CATSGRTSGYSYNEQFF.

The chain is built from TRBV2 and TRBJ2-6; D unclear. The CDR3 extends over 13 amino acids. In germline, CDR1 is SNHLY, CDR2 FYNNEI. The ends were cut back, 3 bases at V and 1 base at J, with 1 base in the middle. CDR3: CASSESGANVLTF. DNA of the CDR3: TGTGCCAGCAGTGAGTCTGGGGCCAACGTCCTGACTTTC.

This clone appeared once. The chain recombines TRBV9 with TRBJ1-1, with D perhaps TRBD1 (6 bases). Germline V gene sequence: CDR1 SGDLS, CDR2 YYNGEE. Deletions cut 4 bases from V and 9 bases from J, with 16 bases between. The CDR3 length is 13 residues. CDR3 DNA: TGTGCCAGCAGCCCCGGTGGGGGCCTAAAAGCTTTCTTT. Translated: CASSPGGGLKAFF. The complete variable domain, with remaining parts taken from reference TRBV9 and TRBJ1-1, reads DSGVTQTPKHLITATGQRVTLRCSPRSGDLSVYWYQQSLDQGLQFLIQYYNGEERAKGNILERFSAQQFPDLHSELNLSSLELGDSALYFCASSPGGGLKAFFGQGTRLTVV.

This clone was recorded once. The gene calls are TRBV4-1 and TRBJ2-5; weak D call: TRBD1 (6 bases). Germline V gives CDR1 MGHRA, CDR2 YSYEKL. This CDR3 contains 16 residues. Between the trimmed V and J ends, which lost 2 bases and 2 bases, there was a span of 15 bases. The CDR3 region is CASSQLGTPVQETQYF. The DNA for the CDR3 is TGCGCCAGCAGCCAACTAGGGACACCTGTACAAGAGACCCAGTACTTC.

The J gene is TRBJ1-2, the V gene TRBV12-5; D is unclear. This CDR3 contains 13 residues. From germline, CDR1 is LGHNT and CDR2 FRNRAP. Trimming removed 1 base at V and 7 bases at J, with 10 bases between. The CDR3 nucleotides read TGTGCTAGTGGTTTGGGAGGAGGCGGTGGCTACACCTTC. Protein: CASGLGGGGGYTF.

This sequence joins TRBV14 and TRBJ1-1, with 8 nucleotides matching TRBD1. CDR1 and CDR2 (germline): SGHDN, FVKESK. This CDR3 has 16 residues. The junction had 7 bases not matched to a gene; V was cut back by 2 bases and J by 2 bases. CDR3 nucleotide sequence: TGTGCCAGCAGCCAACAGGGGGCCGATGCAAACACTGAAGCTTTCTTT. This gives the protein CASSQQGADANTEAFF.

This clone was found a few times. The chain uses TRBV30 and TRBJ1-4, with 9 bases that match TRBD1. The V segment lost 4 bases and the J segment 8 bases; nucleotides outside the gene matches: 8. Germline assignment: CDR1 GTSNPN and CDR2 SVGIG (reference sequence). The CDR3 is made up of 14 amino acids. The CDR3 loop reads CAWNGRDRDEKLFF. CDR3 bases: TGTGCCTGGAATGGTCGGGACAGGGACGAAAAACTGTTTTTT.